This T cell receptor beta chain comes out of a study of response to subunit inactivated influenza vaccine. Note on this clonotype: No antigen is known for it.

V gave up 3 bases and J gave up 6 bases; unmatched junction bases: 7. The CDR3 is 13 amino acids. CDR1 is DFQATT and CDR2 is SNEGSKA in the germline V gene (reference sequence). Study observations and caveats: Seasonal influenza vaccination, on each occasion, was suggested by the authors to recruit few new T cells.

TCRdb re-called the RT-PCR reads through MiXCR, storing one row per CDR3 protein. The data show a few hundred thousand distinct CDR3 sequences, roughly 9.7% seen once. The material sequenced was PBMCs from blood, taken 40 to 50 days after vaccination. The chain links TRBV20-1 to TRBJ2-5; 7 nucleotides match TRBD2. This receptor was identified in a man aged 50 to 59 who received an inactivated influenza vaccine. CDR3 loop: CSASRDGRQTQYF. Written as DNA, the CDR3 is TGCAGTGCTAGTCGTGACGGGAGGCAGACCCAGTACTTC.